The present T cell receptor (beta chain) was sequenced within a study of blood T cell repertoires in COVID-19. Across the study: T cells, B-cell-depleted T cells, or PBMCs provided the cDNA or gDNA that served as material.

The CDR3 has 16 amino acids. V was cut by 3 bases and J by 5 bases, with 14 bases left in between. The germline V gene has CDR1 SGHVS and CDR2 FQNEAQ. Original processing methods: It was from reference gene primer amplification that nucleated cell counts were estimated. Clones were sequenced by immunoSEQ multiplex PCR, and TCRdb holds only the in-frame ones, with some missing. The V and J calls and clone size are taken from that table; D and trimming were inferred from the DNA. In the table there are 90,000 to 150,000 clones, about four fifths of which are singletons. This receptor was obtained from a human donor in a cohort sampled during active COVID-19. Sequencing was carried out using peripheral blood. The V gene is TRBV7-8, the J gene TRBJ1-6, with D tentatively TRBD1 (6 bases). CDR3 in DNA: TGTGCCAGCAGCTTGGCACCGACAGGAAATAATTCACCCCTCCACTTT. Translation: CASSLAPTGNNSPLHF.